The 31 T cell receptor beta chains presented below share a single source sample, sequenced in a study of T-cell memory formation after mild COVID-19. TCRdb re-analysed the 5' RACE reads in MiXCR, keeping a single row per CDR3 protein. The data show 150,000 to 200,000 distinct CDR3 sequences, approximately 16% seen once. Material for sequencing was PBMCs or a T cell subset sorted from them (not recorded which). The receptors come from an adult woman who had mild COVID-19 (a few samples of this study predate the infection). Cell type and time point are not known.

This clonotype was seen a few times. The genes are TRBV20-1 and TRBJ2-7, with D possibly matching TRBD2 (6 bases). The CDR3 contains 13 residues. The ends were cut back, 0 bases at V and 4 bases at J, with 10 bases in the middle. Germline V lookup: CDR1 DFQATT, CDR2 SNEGSKA (reference sequence). Here the CDR3 DNA reads TGCAGTGCTAGAGAGCTAGCGTGGTACGAGCAGTACTTC. This translates into CSARELAWYEQYF.

This clonotype occurred a few times. The rearrangement joins TRBV5-1 to TRBJ2-1, with 8 bases identical to TRBD1. In germline, CDR1 is SGHRS, CDR2 YFSETQ. After removal of 0 bases from V and 6 bases from J, the junction contained 5 bases not matched to a gene. The CDR3 is made up of 15 amino acids. CDR3: CASSLGQGAPNEQFF. The CDR3 coding sequence is TGCGCCAGCAGCTTGGGGCAGGGGGCGCCCAATGAGCAGTTCTTC.

This chain links TRBV30 with TRBJ2-1; the match to TRBD2 covers 8 bases. The CDR3 has 16 amino acids. Per germline, CDR1 GTSNPN and CDR2 SVGIG (reference sequence). The junction had 8 bases not matched to a gene; V was cut back by 2 bases and J by 2 bases. CDR3 amino acids: CAWSPPGGGPYNEQFF. For the CDR3, the DNA is TGTGCCTGGAGTCCTCCGGGCGGGGGGCCCTACAATGAGCAGTTCTTC.

The chain recombines TRBV9 with TRBJ2-2, with 7 positions matching TRBD1. The CDR3 is 15 residues long. The junction had 3 bases not matched to a gene; V was cut back by 0 bases and J by 4 bases. Germline V gives CDR1 SGDLS, CDR2 YYNGEE. CDR3: CASSVVGGGTGELFF. CDR3 in DNA: TGTGCCAGCAGCGTAGTAGGGGGCGGCACCGGGGAGCTGTTTTTT. The full variable domain, completed using reference TRBV9 and TRBJ2-2, is DSGVTQTPKHLITATGQRVTLRCSPRSGDLSVYWYQQSLDQGLQFLIQYYNGEERAKGNILERFSAQQFPDLHSELNLSSLELGDSALYFCASSVVGGGTGELFFGEGSRLTVL.

This chain uses TRBV5-1 with TRBJ1-4, with 8 bases fitting TRBD1. With V trimmed by 4 bases and J by 7 bases, 15 bases remained unmatched. This CDR3 has 17 residues. Germline-derived CDR1 and CDR2 are SGHRS and YFSETQ. The CDR3 is CASSPGTGILTGEKLFF. The CDR3 DNA reads as TGCGCCAGCAGCCCCGGGACAGGAATACTCACGGGTGAAAAACTGTTTTTT.

The genes are TRBV5-1 and TRBJ1-1, with 9 positions matching TRBD1. The length of the CDR3 is 15 residues. CDR1 SGHRS and CDR2 YFSETQ come from the germline V gene. V gave up 0 bases and J gave up 4 bases; unmatched junction bases: 4. The CDR3 DNA follows: TGCGCCAGCAGCTTGGCCGGGGACAGGGCCACTGAAGCTTTCTTT. This gives the protein CASSLAGDRATEAFF.

The chain joins TRBV25-1 to TRBJ1-5; D remains unclear. Germline V lookup: CDR1 MGHDK, CDR2 SYGVNS. The CDR3 contains 12 residues. V lost 3 bases and J lost 6, with 6 bases in between. CDR3 nucleotides: TGTGCCAGCAGTGATTCCATTCAGCCCCAGCATTTT. It yields the protein CASSDSIQPQHF.

The chain recombines TRBV5-1 with TRBJ2-7; the match to TRBD2 covers 8 bases. V dropped 2 bases and J dropped 4; count of bases not matched to a gene: 8. Germline V gives CDR1 SGHRS, CDR2 YFSETQ. This CDR3 is built from 15 residues. The CDR3 DNA reads TGCGCCAGCAGCTTCTTGCGGGAGGTTGAATACGAGCAGTACTTC. This codes for CASSFLREVEYEQYF. Full variable domain (missing parts from reference TRBV5-1 and TRBJ2-7): KAGVTQTPRYLIKTRGQQVTLSCSPISGHRSVSWYQQTPGQGLQFLFEYFSETQRNKGNFPGRFSGRQFSNSRSEMNVSTLELGDSALYLCASSFLREVEYEQYFGPGTRLTVT.

Only a few counts were recorded for this clonotype. The chain joins TRBV3-1 to TRBJ2-1; possibly TRBD2 for D (6 bases). Trimming pared 4 bases from V and 0 bases from J, leaving 10 bases between. The CDR3 extends over 15 amino acids. Germline assignment: CDR1 LGHDT and CDR2 YNNKEL (reference sequence). The CDR3: CASSRLTSSYNEQFF. The CDR3 nucleotides read TGTGCCAGCAGCCGCCTGACTAGCTCCTACAATGAGCAGTTCTTC.

This clonotype was detected ten times or more. The chain combines TRBV5-1 with TRBJ1-2; tentative D call: TRBD1 (6 bases). V dropped 4 bases and J dropped 3 bases, with 10 bases sitting between them. CDR3 length: 13 residues. Germline CDR1 is SGHRS and CDR2 is YFSETQ. CDR3: CASSLAGDYGYTF. CDR3 sequence (DNA): TGCGCCAGCAGCCTAGCAGGGGACTATGGCTACACCTTC. Full variable domain (missing parts from reference TRBV5-1 and TRBJ1-2): KAGVTQTPRYLIKTRGQQVTLSCSPISGHRSVSWYQQTPGQGLQFLFEYFSETQRNKGNFPGRFSGRQFSNSRSEMNVSTLELGDSALYLCASSLAGDYGYTFGSGTRLTVV.

This clonotype occurred a few times. The chain uses TRBV19 and TRBJ2-3, with D possibly TRBD2 on 5 matching bases. The CDR3 is 14 residues long. CDR1 is LNHDA, CDR2 SQIVND, per germline (reference sequence). V dropped 5 bases and J dropped 1 base, with 10 bases sitting between them. DNA of the CDR3: TGTGCCAGTAGTGGCTGGACTGGCACAGATACGCAGTATTTT. It is translated as CASSGWTGTDTQYF. Based on the CDR3 plus reference TRBV19 and TRBJ2-3, the full variable domain is DGGITQSPKYLFRKEGQNVTLSCEQNLNHDAMYWYRQDPGQGLRLIYYSQIVNDFQKGDIAEGYSVSREKKESFPLTVTSAQKNPTAFYLCASSGWTGTDTQYFGPGTRLTVL.

This clonotype was counted at least ten times. The chain's CDR3 is CASSLAGLLGNTIYF. For the CDR3, the DNA is TGTGCCAGCAGCTTAGCGGGACTGCTGGGGAACACCATATATTTT. This chain links TRBV7-9 with TRBJ1-3; D is possibly TRBD1 (5 bases). V was cut by 0 bases and J by 7 bases, with 13 bases left in between. The CDR3 covers 15 residues. In germline, CDR1 is SEHNR, CDR2 FQNEAQ (reference sequence).

This clonotype showed up just a few times. The chain is built from TRBV11-2 and TRBJ1-1, with D hard to call. CDR1 is SGHAT, CDR2 FQNNGV, per germline. The CDR3 has 17 amino acids. V was pared by 4 bases and J by 0 bases, with 18 bases between. CDR3 coding DNA: TGTGCCAGCAGCTCGAACTTCCTGCGCAAAGTGAACACTGAAGCTTTCTTT. Translating it yields CASSSNFLRKVNTEAFF.

The V gene is TRBV12-3 or TRBV12-4, the J gene TRBJ2-6, with 9 bases aligning to TRBD1. This CDR3 is built from 16 residues. The V segment lost 3 bases and the J segment 5 bases; nucleotides outside the gene matches: 5. This CDR3 reads CASSFGQGRRANVLTF. CDR3 DNA sequence: TGTGCCAGCAGTTTTGGACAGGGGAGAAGGGCCAACGTCCTGACTTTC.

The chain uses TRBV7-8 and TRBJ1-1, with a weak D call TRBD1 (6 bases). Germline V gene data show CDR1 as SGHVS and CDR2 as FQNEAQ. V was clipped by 5 bases and J by 1 base, with 14 bases between them. The CDR3 contains 15 residues. In DNA form, the CDR3 reads TGTGCCAGCAGCCTAAGGGGGAGCGCGAACACTGAAGCTTTCTTT. It yields the protein CASSLRGSANTEAFF.

This clonotype showed up just a few times. The chain combines TRBV7-9 with TRBJ1-6; 12 bases agree with TRBD1. CDR1 SEHNR and CDR2 FQNEAQ come from the germline V gene (reference sequence). The CDR3 totals 15 residues. V shed 5 bases, J shed 7 bases, and the junction held 3 bases outside the gene matches. The CDR3 loop is CASSPGQGANSPLHF. The DNA for the CDR3 is TGTGCCAGCAGCCCGGGACAGGGGGCAAATTCACCCCTCCACTTT.

This clonotype was found a few times. The rearrangement links TRBV7-9 to TRBJ1-2, with 10 nucleotides matching TRBD1. The CDR3 contains 14 residues. In germline, CDR1 is SEHNR, CDR2 FQNEAQ (reference sequence). Losses at the gene ends were 5 bases for V and 2 bases for J; bases not matched to a gene: 2. The DNA for the CDR3 is TGTGCCAGCAGCCAGGGACAGGGGAACTATGGCTACACCTTC. Protein product: CASSQGQGNYGYTF.

The sample holds many counts of this clonotype. V gene TRBV5-1 combines with J gene TRBJ2-3; D gene ambiguous. The CDR3 is 14 amino acids. The ends were cut back, 4 bases at V and 4 bases at J, with 13 bases in the middle. CDR1 is SGHRS and CDR2 is YFSETQ in the germline V gene. CDR3 sequence (DNA): TGCGCCAGCAGCCTAGACACCCCGGCAGATACGCAGTATTTT. Its protein product is CASSLDTPADTQYF.

In this sample, this clonotype turned up a few times. This chain uses TRBV7-2 with TRBJ2-7; D possibly matches TRBD1 or TRBD2 (6 bases each). Germline CDR1 SGHTA, CDR2 FQGNSA. CDR3 length equals 14 residues. V lost 0 bases, J lost 3 bases, and 9 bases lay in between. The CDR3 region is CASSLAEGVYEQYF. The CDR3 DNA sequence: TGTGCCAGCAGCTTAGCGGAGGGGGTCTACGAGCAGTACTTC.

The chain couples TRBV29-1 to TRBJ2-5; D is possibly TRBD2 (6 bases). The CDR3 is 13 amino acids. CDR1 and CDR2 from the germline V gene are SQVTM and ANQGSEA. The V end lost 7 bases, the J end lost 3 bases, and 15 bases lay between the germline ends. The CDR3 sequence is CSEFELAKETQYF. The CDR3 DNA follows: TGCAGCGAGTTCGAACTAGCTAAAGAGACCCAGTACTTC.

The J gene is TRBJ2-2, the V gene TRBV27; perhaps TRBD1 as D (6 bases). CDR3 length: 13 amino acids. Per germline, CDR1 MNHEY and CDR2 SMNVEV (reference sequence). V dropped 2 bases and J dropped 7 bases, with 8 bases sitting between them. In nucleotides, the CDR3 is TGTGCCAGCAGTTTAGACAGGTTCGGGGAGCTGTTTTTT. This encodes CASSLDRFGELFF.

This clonotype was recorded a few times. V gene TRBV5-6 combines with J gene TRBJ2-1, with unresolved D. V was pared by 1 base and J by 6 bases, with 14 bases between. Germline V CDR1 and CDR2: SGHDT, YYEEEE. CDR3 length: 15 residues. The CDR3 loop reads CASSLLAAKINEQFF. The CDR3 nucleotides read TGTGCCAGCAGCTTGCTGGCGGCCAAAATCAATGAGCAGTTCTTC.

V gene TRBV20-1 combines with J gene TRBJ2-1, with 8 bases that match TRBD2. Germline CDR1 is DFQATT and CDR2 is SNEGSKA (reference sequence). V was pared by 2 bases and J by 13 bases, with 13 bases of the junction left unmatched. This CDR3 contains 14 residues. For the CDR3, the DNA is TGCAGTGCTAGAACTCTAGCGGGCCACTTCGGACAGTTCTTC. Encoded protein: CSARTLAGHFGQFF.

The chain uses TRBV6-4 and TRBJ1-5, with 12 nucleotides matching TRBD1. The CDR3 has 18 residues. The germline gives CDR1 MRHNA, CDR2 SNTAGT. V gave up 1 base and J gave up 7 bases; unmatched junction bases: 11. CDR3 sequence (DNA): TGTGCCAGCAGTGACTTACCTAGGGACAGGGGGCCGCGCCAGCCCCAGCATTTT. Its protein is CASSDLPRDRGPRQPQHF.

The chain carries TRBV12-3 or TRBV12-4 and TRBJ2-5; weak D call: TRBD1 (6 bases). The V and J ends lost 5 bases and 5 bases respectively, with 9 bases between them. The CDR3 extends over 12 amino acids. The CDR3 DNA is TGTGCCAGCAGTGCAGGGGACGAGACCCAGTACTTC. Translation gives CASSAGDETQYF.

The chain uses TRBV5-1 and TRBJ1-1; a weak D match, TRBD1 (5 bases). V was clipped by 0 bases and J by 10 bases, with 19 bases between them. From germline, CDR1 is SGHRS and CDR2 YFSETQ. This CDR3 region has 15 residues. This chain's CDR3 is CASSLVWGEKPAAFF. The CDR3 region has the DNA TGCGCCAGCAGCTTGGTTTGGGGGGAAAAACCGGCAGCTTTCTTT.

As concerns this clonotype: The conserved closing phenylalanine or tryptophan is absent in this CDR3, likely reflecting a read error. V usage is TRBV10-3 and J usage is TRBJ2-1; no clear D. Trimming cost V 3 bases and J 3 bases, with 12 bases left between them. CDR1 and CDR2 (germline): ENHRY, SYGVKD. The CDR3 loop spans 15 amino acids. CDR3 DNA sequence: TGTGCCATCAGTGACGTCCGCGGAGACTACAATGAGCAGTTCTTA. This translates into CAISDVRGDYNEQFL.

This clonotype showed up just a few times. The rearrangement joins TRBV12-3 or TRBV12-4 to TRBJ1-2; weak D call: TRBD1 (5 bases). V lost 4 bases and J lost 0, with 9 bases in between. The CDR3 is 14 amino acids. CDR3 sequence (DNA): TGTGCCAGCAGTTGGCAGGGAACTAACTATGGCTACACCTTC. Translation gives CASSWQGTNYGYTF.

This clonotype turned up a few times. The V gene is TRBV20-1, the J gene TRBJ2-7; 10 bases are shared with TRBD1. The CDR3 has 15 amino acids. The germline V gene encodes CDR1 DFQATT and CDR2 SNEGSKA (reference sequence). V shed 0 bases and J 7 bases; nucleotides not matched to a gene: 9. CDR3 bases: TGCAGTGCTAGAGACGCGGGACAGGGGACGGGAGAGCAGTACTTC. Its translation: CSARDAGQGTGEQYF.

A few counts support this clonotype. The chain couples TRBV5-1 to TRBJ2-1, with 7 bases matching TRBD2. Germline V gives CDR1 SGHRS, CDR2 YFSETQ. The CDR3 consists of 13 residues. V was clipped by 3 bases and J by 6 bases; unmatched bases: 3. The DNA for the CDR3 is TGCGCCAGCAGCTGGACTAGTCCCAATGAGCAGTTCTTC. Its translation: CASSWTSPNEQFF.

In its sample, this clonotype was seen a few times. V and J are TRBV27 and TRBJ2-2, with D possibly matching TRBD1 (7 bases). V lost 7 bases and J lost 7, with 16 bases in between. Germline lookup yields CDR1 MNHEY and CDR2 SMNVEV (reference sequence). The CDR3 runs 14 residues. CDR3 DNA sequence: TGTGCCAGCAAGGAGGGGGCACCGATCGGGGAGCTGTTTTTT. Translation: CASKEGAPIGELFF.